The rows below give T cell receptor beta chains drawn from one sample of a study of cytomegalovirus exposure and HLA in healthy donors. Repertoires were generated with immunoSEQ multiplex PCR, while TCRdb's copy carries only in-frame clones and drops some. The repertoire holds about 82,000 clones, with roughly 80% as singletons. The material sequenced was PBMCs. The receptors shown here come from a man aged 50 to 60 in good health and CMV-seronegative. Each CDR3 is given with its conserved first and last residue. The D gene is left open where the match is weak. Clone size is stated in some rows and not others, as once, few, many or a class when expanded.

D	V	J	size	DNA	CDR3
TRBD1	TRBV6-5	TRBJ2-3	once	TGTGCCAGCAGTTATAACCGACAGGGGGGGGCAGATACGCAGTATTTT	CASSYNRQGGADTQYF
TRBD1	TRBV27	TRBJ2-2	-	TGTGCCAGCAGTTCCCTGGGGACAGGGTCCGGGGAGCTGTTTTTT	CASSSLGTGSGELFF
TRBD2	TRBV5-6	TRBJ2-3	few	TGTGCCAGCAGCTTGGAGCTAGCGGGGGGACCTACAGATACGCAGTATTTT	CASSLELAGGPTDTQYF
-	TRBV28	TRBJ2-7	-	TGTGCCAGCAGTTTTGCGAAAGTACCTTCCTACGAGCAGTACTTC	CASSFAKVPSYEQYF
-	TRBV4-2	TRBJ1-4	few	TGTGCCAGCAGCCAAGATCCAGGGGCAGCAAATGAAAAACTGTTTTTT	CASSQDPGAANEKLFF
TRBD1	TRBV25-1	TRBJ1-2	-	TGTGCCAGCAGGACAGGGAAGTATGGCTACACCTTC	CASRTGKYGYTF
-	TRBV7-8	TRBJ1-2	-	TGTGCCAGCAGCCCCTCGCGGGGGCTACAGGGCTACACCTTC	CASSPSRGLQGYTF
TRBD2	TRBV7-9	TRBJ2-3	-	TGTGCGACTCTAGCGGGGAGCTCTAGCACAGATACGCAGTATTTT	CATLAGSSSTDTQYF
-	TRBV11-3	TRBJ1-5	-	TGTGCCAGCAGCTTAGGAGTGGGGCTCGGCAATCAGCCCCAGCATTTT	CASSLGVGLGNQPQHF
TRBD2	TRBV7-9	TRBJ2-1	-	TGTGCCAGCAGCAAGAGCAGCGGGGGGGCGTACAATGAGCAGTTCTTC	CASSKSSGGAYNEQFF
-	TRBV30	TRBJ2-4	-	TGTGCCTGGAGTAAACAGGGTTACATTCAGTACTTC	CAWSKQGYIQYF
-	TRBV4-3	TRBJ2-1	-	TGCGCCAGCAGCCAGCTCTACACGGGCCGGGGCAATGAGCAGTTCTTC	CASSQLYTGRGNEQFF
TRBD1	TRBV7-8	TRBJ2-6	-	TGTGCCAGCAGCCCTGACAGGGTGGCCTTCTCTGGGGCCAACGTCCTGACTTTC	CASSPDRVAFSGANVLTF
-	TRBV7-2	TRBJ2-3	-	TGTGCCAGCAGGCGAGCTGAGGTCGATACGCAGTATTTT	CASRRAEVDTQYF
TRBD1	TRBV11-2	TRBJ2-2	-	TGTGCCAGCAGCCGATCATCAGGACAGGGGGTAGGGGAGCTGTTTTTT	CASSRSSGQGVGELFF
-	TRBV11-2	TRBJ1-4	-	TGTGCCAGCAGACCTCGGGGGGGTGTAGCTAATGAAAAACTGTTTTTT	CASRPRGGVANEKLFF
-	TRBV6-1	TRBJ2-7	-	TGTGCCAGCAGTGACCCTCGACAGGCGCTAGGCTACGAGCAGTACTTC	CASSDPRQALGYEQYF
-	TRBV29-1	TRBJ1-2	-	TGCAGCGGACGGGACACGAAAAACTATGGCTACACCTTC	CSGRDTKNYGYTF
TRBD2	TRBV9	TRBJ2-1	-	TGTGCCAGCAGCGCCACGGAGCTAGCGGGGAGCGAGCAGTTCTTC	CASSATELAGSEQFF
-	TRBV2	TRBJ1-4	-	TGTGCCAGCAGTGAAAGGGGATCCTCATGGTCGACTAATGAAAAACTGTTTTTT	CASSERGSSWSTNEKLFF
-	TRBV6-6	TRBJ2-7	-	TGTGCCAGCGTCGACGAGAGGGGGTCCGGCGAGCAGTACTTC	CASVDERGSGEQYF
TRBD2	TRBV27	TRBJ2-5	-	TGTGCCAGCAGCTGGGACTTCGGGGGGGAGCAGTACTTC	CASSWDFGGEQYF
-	TRBV10-3	TRBJ1-1	few	TGTGCCATCAGTCAGGAGAACACTGAAGCTTTCTTT	CAISQENTEAFF
TRBD1	TRBV7-2	TRBJ1-3	-	TGTGCCAGCAGCTTCGACAGGGCTAGAAACACCATATATTTT	CASSFDRARNTIYF
TRBD2	TRBV7-2	TRBJ2-1	-	TGTGCCAGCAGCTTACAGTCTAGCGGGGGGCTGAGCTCCTACAATGAGCAGTTCTTC	CASSLQSSGGLSSYNEQFF
-	TRBV2	TRBJ2-1	-	TGTGCCAGCAGTGTAGGCGGAATTGGGTTCTTC	CASSVGGIGFF
TRBD1	TRBV7-2	TRBJ2-7	-	TGTGCCAGCAGATACTCTCACAGGGGTGAGGGCGAGCAGTACTTC	CASRYSHRGEGEQYF
TRBD1	TRBV5-5	TRBJ1-2	-	TGTGCCAGCAGTATACAGGGGGGCTATAACTATGGCTACACCTTC	CASSIQGGYNYGYTF
TRBD2	TRBV7-6	TRBJ2-1	-	TGTGCCAGCAGCTCCCAGACTAGCGGTTACAATGAGCAGTTCTTC	CASSSQTSGYNEQFF
TRBD1	TRBV7-2	TRBJ2-5	-	TGTGCCAGCAGCAGGACAGGGCAAGAGACCCAGTACTTC	CASSRTGQETQYF
-	TRBV11-3	TRBJ2-2	-	TGTGCCAGCAGCTCGAGCGAGTACGCCGGGGAGCTGTTTTTT	CASSSSEYAGELFF
TRBD2	TRBV18	TRBJ2-7	few	TGTGCCAGCTCACCACCAGCGGGGAGCTACGAGCAGTACTTC	CASSPPAGSYEQYF
TRBD1	TRBV7-2	TRBJ1-1	few	TGTGCCAGCAGCTTACGGACAGGAAATGCTTTCTTT	CASSLRTGNAFF
-	TRBV6-1	TRBJ1-4	few	TGTGCCAGCAGTGAGCCCAAACAGGGTTGGAATGAAAAACTGTTTTTT	CASSEPKQGWNEKLFF
TRBD2	TRBV7-2	TRBJ2-2	-	TGTGCCAGCAGCGTCAGCGGGGGGGCGACTTCGGGCGGGGAGCTGTTTTTT	CASSVSGGATSGGELFF
TRBD1	TRBV9	TRBJ1-2	-	TGTGCCAGCAGCGACCCGCAGGGGGCTCGCAACTATGGCTACACCTTC	CASSDPQGARNYGYTF
-	TRBV5-1	TRBJ2-1	-	TGCGCCAGCAGCTTCCCACAGGGAAATGAGCAGTTCTTC	CASSFPQGNEQFF
TRBD2	TRBV7-9	TRBJ2-3	-	TGTGCCAGCAGCATGGGACTAGCCCCGCGGAATACGCAGTATTTT	CASSMGLAPRNTQYF
TRBD2	TRBV7-7	TRBJ2-5	-	TGTGCTAGCAGTAGCCGTCGACTAGCGGGGGGCGGGGAGACCCAGTACTTC	CASSSRRLAGGGETQYF
TRBD1	TRBV5-1	TRBJ2-2	-	TGCGCCAGCAGCCTACACGACAGGGGCTCAAGCACCGGGGAGCTGTTTTTT	CASSLHDRGSSTGELFF
-	TRBV5-8	TRBJ1-1	-	TGTGCCAGCAGCTTATCGAGTCGGAACACTGAAGCTTTCTTT	CASSLSSRNTEAFF
TRBD1	TRBV6-5	TRBJ1-6	-	TGTGCCAGCAGTTACGGGACAGGGGTTCATTCACCCCTCCACTTT	CASSYGTGVHSPLHF
TRBD1	TRBV5-1	TRBJ2-1	-	TGCGCCAGCAGCTTGGGGGACAGGGACTACAATGAGCAGTTCTTC	CASSLGDRDYNEQFF
TRBD2	TRBV5-6	TRBJ2-2	-	TGTGCCAGCAGTTACAGCGGGGGGGCCGTCGGGGAGCTGTTTTTT	CASSYSGGAVGELFF
TRBD1	TRBV5-1	TRBJ1-2	few	TGCGCCAGTAATCAGGGGACAGGCTATGGCTACACCTTC	CASNQGTGYGYTF
TRBD1	TRBV14	TRBJ1-1	once	TGTGCCAGCAGCCCCCGACCCGCAGGGGGCTACACTGAAGCTTTCTTT	CASSPRPAGGYTEAFF
-	TRBV5-1	TRBJ1-1	-	TGCGCCAGCAAACTGAGTATTGGTCTGACTGCGGCTTTCTTT	CASKLSIGLTAAFF
-	TRBV19	TRBJ2-3	-	TGTGCCAGTAGTCCCCGACTTAGCACAGATACGCAGTATTTT	CASSPRLSTDTQYF
TRBD1	TRBV2	TRBJ2-7	-	TGTGCCAGCAGTCGGACAGGGGTCTCCTACGAGCAGTACTTC	CASSRTGVSYEQYF
-	TRBV10-3	TRBJ2-7	-	TGTGCCATCAGTGGCTCCACCTACGGGTTCCGGGAATTACTTTACTTC	CAISGSTYGFRELLYF
-	TRBV7-9	TRBJ2-4	-	TGTGCCAGCAGCTTAGCGCCATTGGACATAGACAAAAACATTCAGTACTTC	CASSLAPLDIDKNIQYF
TRBD1	TRBV11-3	TRBJ1-1	-	TGTGCCAGCAGCCAACCAGGGGGCGGTGCTTTCTTT	CASSQPGGGAFF
-	TRBV7-2	TRBJ1-5	once	TGTGCCAGCAGCTTAGAGGGGGGCGGGGGGCAGCCCCAGCATTTT	CASSLEGGGGQPQHF
TRBD1	TRBV18	TRBJ1-1	once	TGTGCCAGCTCACCGGGGACAGGGCTGGTTACCGCTTTCTTT	CASSPGTGLVTAFF
TRBD2	TRBV18	TRBJ2-1	-	TGTGCCAGCTCCCCGGGACTAGACAATGAGCAGTTCTTC	CASSPGLDNEQFF
TRBD1	TRBV19	TRBJ2-2	-	TGTGCCAGTACCAGGGGGCAGAACACCGGGGAGCTGTTTTTT	CASTRGQNTGELFF
-	TRBV9	TRBJ1-1	-	TGTGCCAGCAGCTGGGAGAGGGGGAAGAACACTGAAGCTTTCTTT	CASSWERGKNTEAFF
TRBD2	TRBV7-2	TRBJ2-7	-	TGTGCCAGCAGCCTGCAGGGAGGGGATGACTACGAGCAGTACTTC	CASSLQGGDDYEQYF
-	TRBV9	TRBJ2-7	-	TGTGCCAGCAGCGTTGGGGCGGACGAGACCTACGAGCAGTACTTC	CASSVGADETYEQYF
-	TRBV27	TRBJ1-3	-	TGTGCCAGCAGTTTAAGTTCACGGTACTCTGGAAACACCATATATTTT	CASSLSSRYSGNTIYF